The 22 T cell receptor beta chains below were found in one sample sequenced in a study of Ad26.COV2.S vaccination and SARS-CoV-2 variants. Assay used: immunoSEQ multiplex PCR; TCRdb lists only in-frame clones, some missing. The repertoire holds about 680,000 clones, with more than 70% as singletons. The sample's treatment: about 20 received Ad26.COV2.S at low or high dose, single or two shots; 5 received placebo; per-sample allocation not given. Day 63 after the first injection of vaccine or placebo was the sampling time. The specimen comprised peripheral blood, sampled in a trial of Ad26.COV2.S vaccine versus placebo. These receptors were obtained from a person between 18 and 65 years old who received the Ad26.COV2.S COVID-19 vaccine or a placebo.

The CDR3 protein is CASSGFWNTEAFF. The DNA for the CDR3 is TGTGCCAGCAGCGGCTTCTGGAACACTGAAGCTTTCTTT. The chain couples TRBV7-9 to TRBJ1-1, with unresolved D. The CDR3 is 13 amino acids. Germline-derived CDR1 and CDR2 are SEHNR and FQNEAQ (reference sequence). V lost 5 bases and J lost 1, with 8 bases in between.

The chain is built from TRBV7-2 and TRBJ2-2; no reliable D call. V dropped 4 bases and J dropped 1 base, with 13 bases sitting between them. The CDR3 spans 16 residues. Germline CDR1 and CDR2: SGHTA and FQGNSA. The CDR3 loop is CASSSRRNVNTGELFF. Here the CDR3 DNA reads TGTGCCAGCAGCTCCCGTCGTAACGTGAACACCGGGGAGCTGTTTTTT. Full variable domain (rest looked up from reference TRBV7-2 and TRBJ2-2): GAGVSQSPSNKVTEKGKDVELRCDPISGHTALYWYRQSLGQGLEFLIYFQGNSAPDKSGLPSDRFSAERTGGSVSTLTIQRTQQEDSAVYLCASSSRRNVNTGELFFGEGSRLTVL.

The CDR3 region is CASSFGDTEYTF. DNA for the CDR3: TGTGCCAGCAGTTTTGGGGACACAGAATACACCTTC. This chain uses TRBV12-3 or TRBV12-4 with TRBJ1-2; tentative D call: TRBD1 (6 bases). V lost 3 bases and J 11 bases, leaving 13 bases between the germline ends. The CDR3 is 12 amino acids.

CDR3 amino acids: CASSSDSPYYGEQYF. The CDR3 DNA sequence: TGTGCCAGCAGCTCGGACAGTCCCTACTACGGGGAGCAGTACTTC. The chain joins TRBV11-3 to TRBJ2-7; TRBD1 might be the D (6 bases). CDR3 length: 15 residues. Germline loops: CDR1 SGHNT, CDR2 YENEEA. Trimming took 4 bases from V and 7 from J, leaving 20 bases between them.

J is TRBJ2-5 and V is TRBV3-1 (or the pseudogene TRBV3-2); 13 positions agree with TRBD2. The length of the CDR3 is 15 residues. With 4 bases clipped from V and 4 bases from J, the junction kept 3 bases outside the gene matches. The V gene's germline CDR1 is LGHDT and CDR2 YNNKEL (reference sequence). For the CDR3, the DNA is TGTGCCAGCAGCCCGGGGACTAGCGGGATAGAGACCCAGTACTTC. This gives the protein CASSPGTSGIETQYF.

This chain joins TRBV7-2 and TRBJ2-7; a possible D gene is TRBD1 (6 bases). Germline loops: CDR1 SGHTA, CDR2 FQGNSA. Trimming took off 5 bases at V and 1 base at J, with 27 bases between the two ends. The CDR3 runs to 19 residues. The CDR3 protein is CASSRAGPLQTGWSYEQYF. CDR3 bases: TGTGCCAGCAGCCGGGCGGGCCCCCTCCAGACAGGATGGTCCTACGAGCAGTACTTC.

The rearrangement links TRBV11-2 to TRBJ1-4, with D possibly TRBD1 on 5 matching bases. Per the germline V gene, CDR1 is SGHAT and CDR2 is FQNNGV. The CDR3 loop spans 14 amino acids. V was trimmed by 5 bases and J by 4 bases, leaving 11 bases between them. CDR3 in amino acids: CASSRGQGNEKLFF. The DNA of the CDR3 is TGTGCCAGCAGCCGAGGGCAGGGTAATGAAAAACTGTTTTTT. Full variable domain (rest looked up from reference TRBV11-2 and TRBJ1-4): EAGVAQSPRYKIIEKRQSVAFWCNPISGHATLYWYQQILGQGPKLLIQFQNNGVVDDSQLPKDRFSAERLKGVDSTLKIQPAKLEDSAVYLCASSRGQGNEKLFFGSGTQLSVL.

As for this clone: Other DNA sequences in this specimen translate into the identical CDR3. The chain couples TRBV18 to TRBJ2-3, with a weak D call TRBD1 (5 bases). The V gene's germline CDR1 is KGHSH and CDR2 LQKENI. V was shortened by 3 bases and J by 0 bases, with 10 bases between the two germline ends. The CDR3 contains 15 residues. The CDR3 bases are TGTGCCAGCTCACCTGAGGCAGGGAGCACAGATACGCAGTATTTT. It translates to CASSPEAGSTDTQYF.

The rearrangement uses TRBV3-1 (or the pseudogene TRBV3-2) and TRBJ2-3; 8 nucleotides line up with TRBD2. The CDR3 has 14 residues. The germline gives CDR1 LGHDT, CDR2 YNNKEL (reference sequence). The junction had 2 bases not matched to a gene; V was cut back by 3 bases and J by 3 bases. The CDR3 sequence: CASSQTGGTDTQYF. CDR3 sequence (DNA): TGTGCCAGCAGCCAGACGGGAGGGACAGATACGCAGTATTTT.

The chain is built from TRBV7-9 and TRBJ2-3; D uncertain. Trimming took off 4 bases at V and 0 bases at J, with 14 bases between the two ends. The CDR3 covers 16 residues. Per the germline V gene, CDR1 is SEHNR and CDR2 is FQNEAQ (reference sequence). CDR3: CASSSHLASSTDTQYF. For the CDR3, the DNA is TGTGCCAGCAGCTCCCATTTGGCCTCTAGCACAGATACGCAGTATTTT.

Points on this clone: This CDR3 is also generated by other DNA sequences in the sample. This chain uses TRBV27 with TRBJ2-1; 8 positions agree with TRBD2. Germline CDR1 reads MNHEY; CDR2 reads SMNVEV (reference sequence). The CDR3 sequence is 13 residues long. Unmatched junction bases numbered 2, after V lost 3 bases and J lost 7 bases. CDR3 nucleotide sequence: TGTGCCAGCAGTTTTTCGGGGGGGAATGAGCAGTTCTTC. Translated: CASSFSGGNEQFF.

Note on this clone: Distinct nucleotide sequences in the sample also encode this CDR3. The gene calls are TRBV3-1 (or the pseudogene TRBV3-2) and TRBJ2-7; unclear D gene. The CDR3 totals 12 residues. V lost 4 bases, J lost 2 bases, and 6 bases lay in between. Germline CDR1 is LGHDT and CDR2 is YNNKEL (reference sequence). The CDR3 loop is CASSLSPYEQYF. The CDR3 DNA reads as TGTGCCAGCAGCCTCTCACCCTACGAGCAGTACTTC.

The V gene is TRBV4-2, the J gene TRBJ1-2, with D possibly being TRBD1 (5 bases). This CDR3 spans 13 amino acids. Germline CDR1 LGHNA, CDR2 YNFKEQ. Deletions cut 0 bases from V and 7 bases from J, with 9 bases between. The CDR3 reads CASSQDGGGGYTF. As DNA, the CDR3 is TGTGCCAGCAGCCAAGATGGGGGGGGTGGCTACACCTTC.

The chain has TRBV4-3 and TRBJ2-2; D perhaps matches TRBD2 (6 bases). Trimming removed 0 bases at V and 4 bases at J, with 12 bases between. Germline V lookup: CDR1 LGHNA, CDR2 YSLEER. CDR3 length: 16 residues. The CDR3 region has the DNA TGCGCCAGCAGCCAAGATGGGCAGGGAGGCACCGGGGAGCTGTTTTTT. Translating it yields CASSQDGQGGTGELFF.

The CDR3 is CASSPPARGRSYEQYF. The CDR3 nucleotides read TGTGCCAGCAGCCCCCCCGCCCGGGGGCGTTCCTACGAGCAGTACTTC. V gene TRBV7-9 combines with J gene TRBJ2-7; D tentatively fits TRBD1 or TRBD2 (6 bases each). Germline V CDR1 and CDR2: SEHNR, FQNEAQ (reference sequence). The CDR3 runs 16 residues. V shed 5 bases and J shed 1 base, with 18 bases lying between them.

This clone has just one count. The CDR3 protein is CASSYPANQPQHF. The CDR3 nucleotides are TGTGCCAGCAGTTACCCAGCTAATCAGCCCCAGCATTTT. This sequence joins TRBV6-2 or TRBV6-3 and TRBJ1-5; D uncertain. CDR1 MNHEY and CDR2 SVGEGT come from the germline V gene. The CDR3 spans 13 residues. Deletions cut 2 bases from V and 4 bases from J, with 6 bases between.

V and J are TRBV7-9 and TRBJ2-5, with 12 bases fitting TRBD2. The CDR3 spans 17 residues. With V trimmed by 3 bases and J by 2 bases, 7 bases remained unmatched. Per the germline V gene, CDR1 is SEHNR and CDR2 is FQNEAQ (reference sequence). CDR3 region: CASSFAGTSGRQETQYF. The CDR3 coding sequence is TGTGCCAGCAGCTTCGCCGGGACTAGCGGGCGGCAAGAGACCCAGTACTTC.

V and J are TRBV5-4 and TRBJ2-3; D ambiguous. The germline V gene has CDR1 SGHNT and CDR2 YYREEE (reference sequence). The V gene lost 0 bases and the J gene lost 0 bases, with 8 bases spanning the gap. The CDR3 is 15 amino acids. CDR3 protein: CASSLVDVSTDTQYF. The CDR3 DNA follows: TGTGCCAGCAGCTTGGTCGACGTTAGCACAGATACGCAGTATTTT.

This chain links TRBV6-4 with TRBJ1-2; 12 positions agree with TRBD1. V lost 4 bases, J lost 7 bases, and 16 bases stayed unmatched. Per the germline V gene, CDR1 is MRHNA and CDR2 is SNTAGT. The CDR3 sequence is 18 residues long. CDR3 sequence (DNA): TGTGCCAGCAGTGTTGGGACAGGGGGCGCTTCAAGCATCTCTGGCTACACCTTC. Its protein product is CASSVGTGGASSISGYTF.

The CDR3 sequence is CASSLLASGRYEQYF. The CDR3 DNA reads TGTGCCAGCAGCTTATTGGCTAGCGGGCGATACGAGCAGTACTTC. The chain carries TRBV7-2 and TRBJ2-7, with 8 bases aligning to TRBD2. The CDR3 is made up of 15 amino acids. The germline V gene has CDR1 SGHTA and CDR2 FQGNSA. V was clipped by 2 bases and J by 4 bases; unmatched bases: 7.

CDR3 region: CASSVHSGRGMEQYF. Here the CDR3 DNA reads TGTGCCAGCAGCGTCCATAGCGGGAGGGGAATGGAGCAGTACTTC. The chain recombines TRBV9 with TRBJ2-7; TRBD2 aligns across 11 bases. CDR3 size: 15 residues. Germline trimming cut 2 bases from V and 7 bases from J; bases unmatched to any gene: 8. The germline gives CDR1 SGDLS, CDR2 YYNGEE.

V usage is TRBV18 and J usage is TRBJ2-3, with D perhaps matching TRBD1 (5 bases). V was shortened by 0 bases and J by 0 bases, with 13 bases between the two germline ends. This CDR3 region has 17 residues. Per germline, CDR1 KGHSH and CDR2 LQKENI. The CDR3 nucleotides read TGTGCCAGCTCACCACCGGGCAGGGCCACTAGCACAGATACGCAGTATTTT. Its translation: CASSPPGRATSTDTQYF.